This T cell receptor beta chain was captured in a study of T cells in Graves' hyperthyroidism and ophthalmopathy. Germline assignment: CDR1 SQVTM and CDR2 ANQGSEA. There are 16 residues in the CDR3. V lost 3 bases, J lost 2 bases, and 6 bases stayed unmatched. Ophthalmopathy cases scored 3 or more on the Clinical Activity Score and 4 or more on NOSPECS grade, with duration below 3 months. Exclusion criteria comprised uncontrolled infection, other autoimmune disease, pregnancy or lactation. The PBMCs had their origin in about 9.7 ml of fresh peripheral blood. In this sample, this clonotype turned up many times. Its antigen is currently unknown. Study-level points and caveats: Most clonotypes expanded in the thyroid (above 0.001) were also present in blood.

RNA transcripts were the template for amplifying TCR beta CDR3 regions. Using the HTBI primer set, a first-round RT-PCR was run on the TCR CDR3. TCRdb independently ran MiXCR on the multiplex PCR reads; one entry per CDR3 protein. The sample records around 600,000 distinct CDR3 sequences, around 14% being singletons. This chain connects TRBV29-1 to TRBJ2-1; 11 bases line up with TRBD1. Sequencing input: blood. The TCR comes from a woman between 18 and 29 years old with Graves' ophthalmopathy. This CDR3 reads CSVERTGGAPYNEQFF. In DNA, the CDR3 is TGCAGCGTTGAGAGGACAGGGGGCGCACCCTACAATGAGCAGTTCTTC.